The clone carrying this T cell receptor beta chain was seen only a few times. Its antigen is unknown. TCRdb reanalyzed the PCR reads via MiXCR. Seen here are over 20,000 clones, 28% observed once, and the top ten hold approximately 14%. This specimen comes from a study of metastatic and nonmetastatic thyroid tumors. Study observations and caveats: The reported finding was significantly higher TCR beta diversity in malignant thyroid tumors relative to benign nodules, in blood and tumor.

Trimming removed 5 bases at V and 0 bases at J, with 5 bases between. The CDR3 has 13 amino acids. Looked up from germline, CDR1 is MDHEN and CDR2 is SYDVKM. Thyroid surgery took place with no prior treatment in any patient. The rearrangement joins TRBV28 to TRBJ1-5, with D hard to call. The specimen was tumor tissue. This clonotype originated in a male donor with papillary thyroid cancer or a benign thyroid nodule (not recorded which). Some clones in this sample may be carry-over from other donors' samples. The CDR3 here is CASSQYSNQPQHF. The CDR3 coding sequence is TGTGCCAGCAGTCAGTATAGCAATCAGCCCCAGCATTTT.